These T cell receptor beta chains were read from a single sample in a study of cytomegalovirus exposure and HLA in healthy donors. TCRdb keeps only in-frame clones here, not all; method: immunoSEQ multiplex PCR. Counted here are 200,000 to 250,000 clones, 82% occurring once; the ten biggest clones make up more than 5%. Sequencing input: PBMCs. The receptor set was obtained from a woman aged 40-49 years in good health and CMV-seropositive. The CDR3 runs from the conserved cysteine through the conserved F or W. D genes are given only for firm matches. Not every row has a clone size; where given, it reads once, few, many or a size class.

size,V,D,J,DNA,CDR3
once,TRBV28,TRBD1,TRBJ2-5,TGTGCCAGCAGTCGAACCGACAGGGCCCAAGAGACCCAGTACTTC,CASSRTDRAQETQYF
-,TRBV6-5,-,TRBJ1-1,TGTGCCAGCAGTTACAGGGTGAGGGCTGAAGCTTTCTTT,CASSYRVRAEAFF
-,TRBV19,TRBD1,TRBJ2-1,TGTGCCAGTAGTACGGGACAGTCCTCCTACAATGAGCAGTTCTTC,CASSTGQSSYNEQFF
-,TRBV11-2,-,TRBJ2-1,TGTGCCAGCAGCTTAAATCGGAATGAGCAGTTCTTC,CASSLNRNEQFF
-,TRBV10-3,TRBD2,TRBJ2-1,TGTGCCATCAGTGGGACTAGTCAAAATGAGCAGTTCTTC,CAISGTSQNEQFF
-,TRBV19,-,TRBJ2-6,TGTGCCAGTAGTATCGTTTCTGGGGCCAACGTCCTGACTTTC,CASSIVSGANVLTF
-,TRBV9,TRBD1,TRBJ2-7,TGTGCCAGCAGCCCCGAGGGGACAGGGCTACGCGAGCAGTACTTC,CASSPEGTGLREQYF
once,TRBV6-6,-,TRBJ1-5,TGTGCCAGCAGTTTTTCTGGGCAGGGCAATCAGCCCCAGCATTTT,CASSFSGQGNQPQHF
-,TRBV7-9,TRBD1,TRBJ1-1,TGTGCCAGCAGCTCACGGACAGGGGCTATGACTGAAGCTTTCTTT,CASSSRTGAMTEAFF
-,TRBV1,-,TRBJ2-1,TGCACCAGCAGCCGAACTAACCAGAGGGACAATGAGCAGTTCTTC,CTSSRTNQRDNEQFF
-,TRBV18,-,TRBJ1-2,TGTGCCAGCTCACTTGGGACTGACTATGGCTACACCTTC,CASSLGTDYGYTF
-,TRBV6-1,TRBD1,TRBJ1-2,TGTGCCAGCAGTGAAAAACCGGGGACAGGCTATGGCTACACCTTC,CASSEKPGTGYGYTF
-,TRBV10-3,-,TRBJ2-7,TGTGCCATCAGTGATTTGGAGGGCTACGAGCAGTACTTC,CAISDLEGYEQYF
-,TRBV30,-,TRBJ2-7,TGTGCCTGGAGTACCCAGGGATACGAGCAGTACTTC,CAWSTQGYEQYF
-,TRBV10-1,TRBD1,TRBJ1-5,TGCGCCAGCAGTCCTCAAGAGGACAGGGTAGAGCAGCCCCAGCATTTT,CASSPQEDRVEQPQHF
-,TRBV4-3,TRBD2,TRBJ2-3,TGCGCCAGCAGCCAAGGAAGCGGGAGGTCGACAGATACGCAGTATTTT,CASSQGSGRSTDTQYF
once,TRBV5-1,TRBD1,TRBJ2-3,TGCGCCAGCAGCTCTACAGGGGATCTAGATACGCAGTATTTT,CASSSTGDLDTQYF
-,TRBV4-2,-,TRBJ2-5,TGTGCCAGCAGCCCCCTGAGCGGGACAAACCAAGAGACCCAGTACTTC,CASSPLSGTNQETQYF
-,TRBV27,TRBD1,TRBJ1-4,TGTGCCAGCAGTTTAGTCGGACAGGTTAATGAAAAACTGTTTTTT,CASSLVGQVNEKLFF
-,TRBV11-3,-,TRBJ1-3,TGTGCCAGCAGCTTAGTCGCCGGGGACTCTGGAAACACCATATATTTT,CASSLVAGDSGNTIYF
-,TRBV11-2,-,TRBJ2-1,TGTGCCAGCAGCTTAAGTGGGGCTAGCTACAATGAGCAGTTCTTC,CASSLSGASYNEQFF
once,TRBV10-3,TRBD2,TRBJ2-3,TGTGCCATCAGCGGACTAGCGGGGGGAACAGATACGCAGTATTTT,CAISGLAGGTDTQYF
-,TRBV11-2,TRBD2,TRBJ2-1,TGTGCCAGCAGCTCACCCCTACGGACTAGCGGGAGGTCTAATGAGCAGTTCTTC,CASSSPLRTSGRSNEQFF
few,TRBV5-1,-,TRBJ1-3,TGCGCCAGCAGCCCCGGGGTATGGGACTCTGGAAACACCATATATTTT,CASSPGVWDSGNTIYF
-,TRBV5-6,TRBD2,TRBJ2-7,TGTGCCAGCAGCTGGGGGACTAGCGGGAGTCTCGAGCAGTACTTC,CASSWGTSGSLEQYF
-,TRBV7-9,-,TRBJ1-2,TGTTCCAGCAGCTTTGACATTTATGGCTACACCTTC,CSSSFDIYGYTF
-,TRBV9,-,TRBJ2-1,TGTGCCAGCGCCCGAGGGGGGGGGACCTACAATGAGCAGTTCTTC,CASARGGGTYNEQFF
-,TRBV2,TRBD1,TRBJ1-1,TGTGCCAGCGGCGGGACAGGGGGAGGGGGAAACAGGGCTTTCTTT,CASGGTGGGGNRAFF
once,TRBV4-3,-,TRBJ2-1,TGCGCCAGCACCCTACAAGGAGGGCCATATGAGCAGTTCTTC,CASTLQGGPYEQFF
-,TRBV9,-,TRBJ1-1,TGTGCCAGCAGCGTAGACCCGAAGCCGAACACTGAAGCTTTCTTT,CASSVDPKPNTEAFF
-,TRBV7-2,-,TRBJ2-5,TGTGCCAGCAGCTTAGGGCAGGCATCGGAGACCCAGTACTTC,CASSLGQASETQYF
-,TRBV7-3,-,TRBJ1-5,TGTGCCAGCAGCTTAAAGGGGGATCAGCCCCAGCATTTT,CASSLKGDQPQHF
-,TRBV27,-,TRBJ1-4,TGTGCCAGCAGTGTCCTTTCTAATGAAAAACTGTTTTTT,CASSVLSNEKLFF
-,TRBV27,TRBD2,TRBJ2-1,TGTGCCAGCACCTTTTATAGCGGGGGGGCCAATGAGCAGTTCTTC,CASTFYSGGANEQFF
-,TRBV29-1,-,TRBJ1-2,TGCAGCGTTGACAGTCAGGGTAATGGCTACACCTTC,CSVDSQGNGYTF
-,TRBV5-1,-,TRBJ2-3,TGCGCCAGCAGCCTGGACACCACAGATACGCAGTATTTT,CASSLDTTDTQYF
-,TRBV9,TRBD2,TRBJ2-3,TGTGCCAGCAGCGTACGACTAGCGGGAGGGCCTACAGATACGCAGTATTTT,CASSVRLAGGPTDTQYF
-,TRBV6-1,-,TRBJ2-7,TGTGCCAGCAGTGTATCAGACAGGTACGAGCAGTACTTC,CASSVSDRYEQYF
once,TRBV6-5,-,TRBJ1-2,TGTGCCAGCAGTCGCCTTGGGGGGGGCGACTATGGCTACACCTTC,CASSRLGGGDYGYTF
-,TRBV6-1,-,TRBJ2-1,TGTGCCAGCAGTGAGCGGGGGCCCCTCCCCCGTGGTGAGCAGTTCTTC,CASSERGPLPRGEQFF
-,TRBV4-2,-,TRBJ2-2,TGTGCCAGCAGCCAAGATCGGGGAAAAGGGGAGCTGTTTTTT,CASSQDRGKGELFF
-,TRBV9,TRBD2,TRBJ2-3,TGTGCCAGCAGCCCGTTCGGGAGGGGGGGGACAGATACGCAGTATTTT,CASSPFGRGGTDTQYF
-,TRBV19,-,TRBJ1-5,TGTGCCAGTAGTAACCCAGGCCGCAATCAGCCCCAGCATTTT,CASSNPGRNQPQHF
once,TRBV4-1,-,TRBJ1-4,TGCGCCAGCAGCCAAGGAGTTGATGAAAAACTGTTTTTT,CASSQGVDEKLFF
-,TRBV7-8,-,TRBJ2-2,TGTGCCAGCAGCTGGAACAGCGGCACCGGGGAGCTGTTTTTT,CASSWNSGTGELFF
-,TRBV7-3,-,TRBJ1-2,TGTGCCAGCAGCTCACGCGGGGGGCGGATAGAAGGCTACACCTTC,CASSSRGGRIEGYTF
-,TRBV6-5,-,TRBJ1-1,TGTGCCAGCAAAGTAGGGGCTCAAGGTCACACTGAAGCTTTCTTT,CASKVGAQGHTEAFF
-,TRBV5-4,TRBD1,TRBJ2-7,TGTGCCAGCATTCCGGGACAGGGGACTAGCGAGCAGTACTTC,CASIPGQGTSEQYF
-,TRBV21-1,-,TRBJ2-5,TGTGCCAGCAGCAAAGTACCCCGACTAGCGGTCTGGGAGACCCAGTACTTC,CASSKVPRLAVWETQYF
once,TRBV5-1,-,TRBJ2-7,TGCGCCAGGAGGACAGAGTCCTACGAGCAGTACTTC,CARRTESYEQYF
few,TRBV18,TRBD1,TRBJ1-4,TGTGCCAGCTCACCGTCGGAGGGGGCAGGGGAAAAACTGTTTTTT,CASSPSEGAGEKLFF
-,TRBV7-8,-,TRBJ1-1,TGTGCCAGCAGCCGAGTTCGGGACTCCTTGAGAACTGAAGCTTTCTTT,CASSRVRDSLRTEAFF
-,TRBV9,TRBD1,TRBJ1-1,TGTGCCAGCAGCGCTAGACAGGGGATGAACACTGAAGCTTTCTTT,CASSARQGMNTEAFF
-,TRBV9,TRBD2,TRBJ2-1,TGTGCCAGCAGCGTATTAGGAGGGACTAGCGGGGTCAATGAGCAGTTCTTC,CASSVLGGTSGVNEQFF
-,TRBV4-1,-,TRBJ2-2,TGCGCCAGCAGCCAAGGGATAGTCAGGGTGTCGAACACCGGGGAGCTGTTTTTT,CASSQGIVRVSNTGELFF
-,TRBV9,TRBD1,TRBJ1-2,TGTGCCAGCAGCCCCCGGGAGGGGGCAGGTTGGGGCTACACCTTC,CASSPREGAGWGYTF
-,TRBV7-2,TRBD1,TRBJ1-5,TGTGCCAGCAGCTTGAGAGGGACAGGGGGCCTTGAGCCCCAGCATTTT,CASSLRGTGGLEPQHF
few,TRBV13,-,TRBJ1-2,TGTGCCAGCAGCCCAAGGGGGACGGGAGGAATCTTC,CASSPRGTGGIF
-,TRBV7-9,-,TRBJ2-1,TGTGCCAGCAGCTCGATAGACAATGAGCAGTTCTTC,CASSSIDNEQFF
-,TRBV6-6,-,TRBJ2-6,TGTGCCAGCAGCCTCGACAGCTCTGGGGCCAACGTCCTGACTTTC,CASSLDSSGANVLTF